A single sample gave rise to the 26 T cell receptor beta chains below, sequenced in a study of metastatic and nonmetastatic thyroid tumors. TCRdb re-called clones via MiXCR from the PCR reads. The sample records about 93,000 clones, about an eighth being singletons. Each patient went into thyroid surgery without having received any treatment. Sequenced input: blood. These receptors came from a female donor with papillary thyroid cancer or a benign thyroid nodule (not recorded which). Some clones in this sample may be carry-over from other donors' samples.

This clone was detected only a few times. The rearrangement uses TRBV27 and TRBJ2-7, with TRBD2 matching over 13 bases. CDR3 length: 15 residues. V was clipped by 5 bases and J by 6 bases; unmatched bases: 7. The germline CDR1 and CDR2 sequences are MNHEY and SMNVEV (reference sequence). CDR3 amino acids: CASSPRLAGGFEQYF. Here the CDR3 DNA reads TGTGCCAGCAGTCCCCGACTAGCGGGAGGATTCGAGCAGTACTTC.

About this clone: This may be a read error: a much more frequent sequence differs by one nucleotide. The V and J genes are TRBV12-3 or TRBV12-4 and TRBJ2-6; 9 bases match TRBD1. Trimming cost V 5 bases and J 1 base; bases outside gene matches: 9. This CDR3 has 18 amino acids. The CDR3 reads CASSPSYRGLSGANVLTF. In DNA, the CDR3 is TGTGCCAGCAGTCCCTCGTACAGGGGGCTTTCTGGGGCCAACGTCCTGACTTTC.

This clone was counted ten times or more. The genes are TRBV3-1 and TRBJ1-6; D unresolved. Germline loops: CDR1 LGHDT, CDR2 YNNKEL (reference sequence). Trimming took 0 bases from V and 0 from J, leaving 9 bases between them. The CDR3 spans 17 residues. This CDR3 reads CASSQDRPNSYNSPLHF. CDR3 DNA: TGTGCCAGCAGCCAAGATCGCCCTAACTCCTATAATTCACCCCTCCACTTT.

The chain couples TRBV27 to TRBJ2-1; 12 nucleotides align to TRBD2. After removal of 6 bases from V and 5 bases from J, the junction contained 11 bases not matched to a gene. This CDR3 region has 17 residues. The germline gives CDR1 MNHEY, CDR2 SMNVEV (reference sequence). The CDR3 spells CASSLNFWTSGDNEQFF. The DNA for the CDR3 is TGTGCCAGCAGCTTAAATTTCTGGACTAGCGGGGACAATGAGCAGTTCTTC.

This clone was found many times. The chain joins TRBV6-1 to TRBJ1-1; a possible D gene is TRBD1 (5 bases). CDR3 length equals 14 residues. The germline CDR1 and CDR2 sequences are MNHNS and SASEGT. V lost 6 bases to trimming and J lost 8 bases, with 19 bases between them. The CDR3 region is CASSLRQTRTEAFF. The CDR3 region has the DNA TGTGCCAGCAGCCTCAGACAGACCCGAACGGAAGCTTTCTTT.

This CDR3 reads CASSLHSRNTGELFF. CDR3 nucleotide sequence: TGTGCCAGCAGTCTCCATAGCCGGAACACCGGGGAGCTGTTTTTT. The chain combines TRBV6-2 or TRBV6-3 with TRBJ2-2; D is ambiguous. Germline values: CDR1 MNHEY, CDR2 SVGEGT. The CDR3 spans 15 residues. Trimming took off 5 bases at V and 1 base at J, with 11 bases between the two ends.

The table lists this clone with many counts. The rearrangement joins TRBV28 to TRBJ2-1; 7 nucleotides match TRBD2. The V segment lost 6 bases and the J segment 8 bases; nucleotides outside the gene matches: 7. The CDR3 consists of 13 residues. CDR1 and CDR2 (germline): MDHEN, SYDVKM. The CDR3 reads CASRAGLLDEQFF. The CDR3 DNA follows: TGTGCCAGCAGAGCGGGACTACTCGATGAGCAGTTCTTC. Together with reference TRBV28 and TRBJ2-1, the CDR3 gives the full variable domain: DVKVTQSSRYLVKRTGEKVFLECVQDMDHENMFWYRQDPGLGLRLIYFSYDVKMKEKGDIPEGYSVSREKKERFSLILESASTNQTSMYLCASRAGLLDEQFFGPGTRLTVL.

In this sample, this clone turned up a few times. The V call is TRBV20-1, the J call TRBJ1-1; D not resolved. From germline, CDR1 is DFQATT and CDR2 SNEGSKA (reference sequence). The length of the CDR3 is 11 residues. The V end lost 3 bases, the J end lost 8 bases, and 10 bases lay between the germline ends. This chain's CDR3 is CSASRPPEAFF. In DNA form, the CDR3 reads TGCAGTGCTAGTCGGCCTCCCGAAGCTTTCTTT.

In the case of this clone: Relative to the germline gene, one junction end is altered; a read error may explain this. The genes are TRBV27 and TRBJ2-7; TRBD1 agrees at 7 bases. CDR3 length: 12 amino acids. Germline V gene data show CDR1 as MNHEY and CDR2 as SMNVEV (reference sequence). DNA for the CDR3: TGTGCCAGTGGAACAGGGGTCATCGAGCAGAACTTC. As protein: CASGTGVIEQNF.

In its sample, this clone was seen many times. The gene calls are TRBV4-3 and TRBJ2-5; 13 positions agree with TRBD2. This CDR3 is built from 17 residues. CDR1 and CDR2 (germline): LGHNA, YSLEER. V gave up 1 base and J gave up 5 bases; unmatched junction bases: 7. CDR3 DNA sequence: TGCGCCAGCAGCCAAGTACTAGCGGGAGGGACGGGGGAGACCCAGTACTTC. Residues: CASSQVLAGGTGETQYF.

The sample holds many counts of this clone. The CDR3 region has the DNA TGTGCCAGCAAGAGAGCGGGAGTTGACACCGGGGAGCTGTTTTTT. Amino acid sequence: CASKRAGVDTGELFF. V is TRBV27 and J is TRBJ2-2, with 8 bases identical to TRBD2. Trimming took 7 bases from V and 3 from J; bases not matched to a gene: 7. The CDR3 consists of 15 residues. Germline-derived CDR1 and CDR2 are MNHEY and SMNVEV (reference sequence).

At least ten counts were recorded for this clone. The J gene is TRBJ2-7, the V gene TRBV6-2 or TRBV6-3, with 11 nucleotides matching TRBD2. The CDR3 extends over 18 amino acids. Germline V gene lookup returns CDR1 MNHEY and CDR2 SVGEGT. V gave up 2 bases and J gave up 4 bases; unmatched junction bases: 13. CDR3 sequence: CASSYTSGTSGFRYEQYF. The DNA for the CDR3 is TGTGCCAGCAGTTACACCTCCGGGACTAGCGGTTTTAGGTACGAGCAGTACTTC.

This clone came up many times. This sample includes further DNA sequences coding for the same CDR3. The V call is TRBV5-4, the J call TRBJ2-1; no clear D gene. The V gene's germline CDR1 is SGHNT and CDR2 YYREEE (reference sequence). The V and J ends lost 4 bases and 5 bases respectively, with 10 bases between them. CDR3 size: 13 residues. The CDR3 protein is CASSPTLDNEQFF. For the CDR3, the DNA is TGTGCCAGCAGCCCAACCCTGGACAATGAGCAGTTCTTC.

This clone has more than one count but fewer than ten. The chain uses TRBV28 and TRBJ1-2; tentative D call: TRBD1 (6 bases). Germline V gene sequence: CDR1 MDHEN, CDR2 SYDVKM. V was pared by 2 bases and J by 4 bases, with 8 bases between. The CDR3 extends over 13 amino acids. CDR3 sequence: CASSLRQAYGYTF. Here the CDR3 DNA reads TGTGCCAGCAGTTTAAGACAGGCCTATGGCTACACCTTC.

Ten or more counts support this clone. The chain links TRBV6-2 or TRBV6-3 to TRBJ2-7; D is unclear. Trimming cost V 4 bases and J 2 bases, with 12 bases left between them. Germline lookup yields CDR1 MNHEY and CDR2 SVGEGT. CDR3 length: 14 residues. The CDR3: CASSSGAPTYEQYF. The CDR3 DNA reads as TGTGCCAGCAGTTCAGGTGCCCCTACCTACGAGCAGTACTTC.

Ten or more counts support this clone. The CDR3 region is CASFARRGQETQYF. The DNA of the CDR3 is TGTGCCAGCTTTGCCCGGAGGGGCCAAGAGACCCAGTACTTC. The rearrangement links TRBV18 to TRBJ2-5; D is perhaps TRBD2 (6 bases). Germline-derived CDR1 and CDR2 are KGHSH and LQKENI. This CDR3 contains 14 residues. Trimming pared 7 bases from V and 1 base from J, leaving 13 bases between.

A word on this clone: Given a much more abundant clone one base away, this may be a read error. This chain connects TRBV14 to TRBJ2-7; D remains ambiguous. Germline V gene data show CDR1 as SGHDN and CDR2 as FVKESK. This CDR3 region has 14 residues. V gave up 1 base and J gave up 4 bases, with 11 bases separating them. CDR3 protein: CASSQVPTVYEQYF. DNA of the CDR3: TGTGCCAGCAGCCAAGTCCCCACCGTATACGAGCAGTACTTC.

This clone came up many times. The chain recombines TRBV28 with TRBJ2-7, with D perhaps being TRBD1 or TRBD2 (5 bases each). This CDR3 is 15 amino acids long. The germline CDR1 and CDR2 sequences are MDHEN and SYDVKM. Trimming left V 5 bases short and J 2 bases short, with 16 bases between. The CDR3 region has the DNA TGTGCCAGCAGTGGAACCCGGGACGTAGCCTACGAGCAGTACTTC. Amino acids: CASSGTRDVAYEQYF.

This clone was counted only a few times. Other DNA sequences in this sample translate to the same CDR3. The V and J genes are TRBV9 and TRBJ2-1, with 10 bases matching TRBD2. CDR1 is SGDLS, CDR2 YYNGEE, per germline. The V gene end was trimmed by 0 bases and the J gene end by 1 base; junction bases not matched to a gene: 16. This CDR3 has 21 amino acids. The CDR3 coding sequence is TGTGCCAGCAGCGTAGAATTAGGGCTAGCGGGGGCAATCGGGTCCTACAATGAGCAGTTCTTC. Its translation: CASSVELGLAGAIGSYNEQFF.

The chain employs TRBV4-2 and TRBJ2-3, with 9 bases matching TRBD2. CDR3 length: 15 amino acids. The germline CDR1 and CDR2 sequences are LGHNA and YNFKEQ. After removal of 0 bases from V and 4 bases from J, the junction contained 2 bases not matched to a gene. This chain's CDR3 is CASSQEAGGPDTQYF. DNA for the CDR3: TGTGCCAGCAGCCAAGAAGCGGGAGGCCCAGATACGCAGTATTTT.

This clone showed up many times. One end of the junction fails to match germline, which may point to a read error. V usage is TRBV24-1 and J usage is TRBJ2-3; tentatively, D is TRBD1 (6 bases). Germline V lookup: CDR1 KGHDR, CDR2 SFDVKD. The CDR3 contains 15 residues. The CDR3 region is CATSDWDTSTDTQYF. CDR3 coding DNA: TGTGCCACCAGCGATTGGGACACTAGCACAGATACGCAGTATTTT.

This clone was observed at least ten times. This chain joins TRBV4-3 and TRBJ2-3; unclear D gene. The CDR3 extends over 14 amino acids. V lost 1 base and J 8 bases, leaving 13 bases between the germline ends. Per germline, CDR1 LGHNA and CDR2 YSLEER. CDR3 bases: TGCGCCAGCAGCCAAGGGGGTGTCTCAACTACGCAGTATTTT. The encoded protein is CASSQGGVSTTQYF.

This clone was seen at least ten times. V and J are TRBV7-2 and TRBJ2-5; TRBD1 is a possible D gene (5 bases). Germline V CDR1 and CDR2: SGHTA, FQGNSA. The CDR3 runs 14 residues. Trimming stripped 1 base from V and 5 bases from J, with 11 bases between. The CDR3 sequence: CASSLVGLSETQYF. CDR3 sequence (DNA): TGTGCCAGCAGCTTAGTGGGGCTGTCGGAGACCCAGTACTTC.

This clone was recorded at least ten times. V and J are TRBV2 and TRBJ2-3; D unresolved. CDR1 and CDR2 from the germline V gene are SNHLY and FYNNEI. With 4 bases removed from V and 2 bases from J, the gap between germline ends came to 7 bases. The CDR3 consists of 13 residues. The CDR3 DNA follows: TGTGCCAGCAGTGGAGAATACACAGATACGCAGTATTTT. It codes for CASSGEYTDTQYF.

To note about this clone: Possible read error: a much larger clone is one base away. This rearrangement joins TRBV20-1 to TRBJ1-1; the D gene is possibly TRBD1 (5 bases). This CDR3 has 12 amino acids. The V gene's germline CDR1 is DFQATT and CDR2 SNEGSKA (reference sequence). V was pared by 8 bases and J by 4 bases, with 14 bases between. CDR3 DNA: TGCAGTTCGCAGGGAGAGGGCACTGAAGCTTTCTTT. Translation: CSSQGEGTEAFF.

This clone occurred many times. The chain carries TRBV15 and TRBJ2-7; D might be TRBD1 or TRBD2, each matching 6 bases. This CDR3 has 14 residues. CDR1 and CDR2 from the germline V gene are LNHNV and YYDKDF (reference sequence). V was trimmed by 1 base and J by 1 base, leaving 8 bases between them. The CDR3 is CATSRAGASYEQYF. The CDR3 region has the DNA TGTGCCACCAGCAGAGCGGGGGCGTCCTACGAGCAGTACTTC.